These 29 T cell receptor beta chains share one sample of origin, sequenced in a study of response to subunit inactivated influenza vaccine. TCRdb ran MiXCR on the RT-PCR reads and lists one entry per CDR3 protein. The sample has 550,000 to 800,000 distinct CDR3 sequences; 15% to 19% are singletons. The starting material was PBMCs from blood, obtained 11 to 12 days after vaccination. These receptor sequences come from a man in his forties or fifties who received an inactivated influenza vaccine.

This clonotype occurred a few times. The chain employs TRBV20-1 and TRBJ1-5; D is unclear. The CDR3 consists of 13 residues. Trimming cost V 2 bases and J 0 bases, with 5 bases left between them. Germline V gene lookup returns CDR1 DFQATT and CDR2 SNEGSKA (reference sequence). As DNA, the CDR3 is TGCAGTGCTAGATGGGATAGCAATCAGCCCCAGCATTTT. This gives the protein CSARWDSNQPQHF.

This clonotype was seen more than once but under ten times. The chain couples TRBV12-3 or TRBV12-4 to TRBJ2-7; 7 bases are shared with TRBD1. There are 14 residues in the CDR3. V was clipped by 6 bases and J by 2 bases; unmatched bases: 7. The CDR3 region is CASSHRGITYEQYF. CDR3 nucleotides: TGTGCCAGCAGCCACAGGGGCATAACCTACGAGCAGTACTTC.

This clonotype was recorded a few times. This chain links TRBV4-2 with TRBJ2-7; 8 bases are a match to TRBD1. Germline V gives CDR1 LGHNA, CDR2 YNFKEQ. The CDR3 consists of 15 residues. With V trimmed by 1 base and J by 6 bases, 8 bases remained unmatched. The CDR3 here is CASSQAQGAMGEQYF. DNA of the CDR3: TGTGCCAGCAGCCAAGCCCAGGGGGCAATGGGCGAGCAGTACTTC.

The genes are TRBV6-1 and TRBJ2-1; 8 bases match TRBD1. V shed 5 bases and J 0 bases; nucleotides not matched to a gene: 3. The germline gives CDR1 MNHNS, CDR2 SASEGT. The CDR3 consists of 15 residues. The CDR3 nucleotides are TGTGCCAGCAGTAAAGGGACAGGCTCCTACAATGAGCAGTTCTTC. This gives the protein CASSKGTGSYNEQFF.

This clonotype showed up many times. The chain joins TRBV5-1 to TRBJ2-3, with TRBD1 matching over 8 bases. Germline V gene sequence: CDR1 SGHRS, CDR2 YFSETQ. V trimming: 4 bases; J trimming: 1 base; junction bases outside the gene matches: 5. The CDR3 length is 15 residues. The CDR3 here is CASSTGTGRTDTQYF. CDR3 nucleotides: TGCGCCAGCAGCACCGGGACAGGACGCACAGATACGCAGTATTTT.

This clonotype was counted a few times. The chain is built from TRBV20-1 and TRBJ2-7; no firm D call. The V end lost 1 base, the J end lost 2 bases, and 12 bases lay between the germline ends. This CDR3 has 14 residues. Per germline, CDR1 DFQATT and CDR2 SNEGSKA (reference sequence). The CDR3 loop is CSARAPQRPYEQYF. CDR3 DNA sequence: TGCAGTGCTAGAGCGCCTCAGCGTCCCTACGAGCAGTACTTC.

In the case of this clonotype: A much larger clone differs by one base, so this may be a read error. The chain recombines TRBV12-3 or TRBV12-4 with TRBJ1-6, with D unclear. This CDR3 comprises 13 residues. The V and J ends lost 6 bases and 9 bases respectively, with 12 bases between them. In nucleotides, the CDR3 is TGTGCCAGCAGCCGGTACTGGCTTTCACCCCTCCACTTT. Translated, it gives CASSRYWLSPLHF.

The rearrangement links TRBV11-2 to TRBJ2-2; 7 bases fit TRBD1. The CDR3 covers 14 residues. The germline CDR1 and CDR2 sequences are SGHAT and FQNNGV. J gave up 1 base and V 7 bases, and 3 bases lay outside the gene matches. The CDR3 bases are TGTGCCAGCAAGACAGGGTGGAACACCGGGGAGCTGTTTTTT. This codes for CASKTGWNTGELFF.

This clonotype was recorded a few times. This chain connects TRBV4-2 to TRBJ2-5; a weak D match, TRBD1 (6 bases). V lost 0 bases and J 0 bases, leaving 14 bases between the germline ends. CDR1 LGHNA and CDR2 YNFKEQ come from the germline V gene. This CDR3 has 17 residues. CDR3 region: CASSQDYRDTYQETQYF. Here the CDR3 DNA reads TGTGCCAGCAGCCAAGATTATAGGGACACGTACCAAGAGACCCAGTACTTC.

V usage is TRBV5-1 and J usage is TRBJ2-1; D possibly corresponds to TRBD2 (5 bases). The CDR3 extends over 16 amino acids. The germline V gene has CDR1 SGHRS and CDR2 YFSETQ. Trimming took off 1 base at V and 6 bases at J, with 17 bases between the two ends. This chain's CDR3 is CASSLFGGQFGNEQFF. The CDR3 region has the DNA TGCGCCAGCAGCTTGTTCGGCGGGCAGTTTGGCAATGAGCAGTTCTTC.

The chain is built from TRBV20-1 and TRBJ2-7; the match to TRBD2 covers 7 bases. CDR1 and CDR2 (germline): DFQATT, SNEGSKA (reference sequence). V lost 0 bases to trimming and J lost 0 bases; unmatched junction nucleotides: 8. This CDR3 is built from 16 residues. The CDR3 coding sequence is TGCAGTGCTAGAGAGGGCGGGGGACTCAGCTCCTACGAGCAGTACTTC. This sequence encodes CSAREGGGLSSYEQYF.

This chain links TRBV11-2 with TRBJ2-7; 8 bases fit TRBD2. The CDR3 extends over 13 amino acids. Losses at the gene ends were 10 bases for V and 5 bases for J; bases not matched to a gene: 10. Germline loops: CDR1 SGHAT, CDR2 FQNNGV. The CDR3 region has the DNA TGTGCCACCTCGGCGGGGGGTCGCGACGAGCAGTACTTC. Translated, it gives CATSAGGRDEQYF.

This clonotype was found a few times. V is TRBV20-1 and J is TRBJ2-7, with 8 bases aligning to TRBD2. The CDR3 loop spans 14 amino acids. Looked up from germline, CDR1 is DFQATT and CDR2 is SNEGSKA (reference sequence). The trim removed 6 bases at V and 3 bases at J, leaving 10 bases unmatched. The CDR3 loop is CSADGGAGRYEQYF. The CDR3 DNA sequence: TGCAGTGCGGACGGGGGGGCGGGGCGCTACGAGCAGTACTTC.

The CDR3 sequence is CASSLAGNRYEQYF. Written as DNA, the CDR3 is TGCGCCAGCAGCTTGGCAGGGAATCGCTACGAGCAGTACTTC. The rearrangement joins TRBV5-1 to TRBJ2-7; maybe TRBD1 (5 bases). Trimming removed 0 bases from V and 3 bases from J, with 10 bases in between. Germline V CDR1 and CDR2: SGHRS, YFSETQ. The CDR3 loop spans 14 amino acids.

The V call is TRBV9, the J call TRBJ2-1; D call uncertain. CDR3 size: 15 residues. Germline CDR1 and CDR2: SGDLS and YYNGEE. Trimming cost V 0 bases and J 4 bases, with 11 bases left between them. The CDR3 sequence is CASSVGGLGYNEQFF. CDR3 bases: TGTGCCAGCAGCGTAGGTGGGTTGGGGTACAATGAGCAGTTCTTC.

The CDR3 nucleotides read TGTGCCAGCAGTCAAGCGAGGTTGGAGACCCAGTACTTC. Translation: CASSQARLETQYF. This rearrangement joins TRBV28 to TRBJ2-5; D is unresolved. V was pared by 5 bases and J by 5 bases, with 12 bases between. CDR1 is MDHEN, CDR2 SYDVKM, per germline. This CDR3 contains 13 residues.

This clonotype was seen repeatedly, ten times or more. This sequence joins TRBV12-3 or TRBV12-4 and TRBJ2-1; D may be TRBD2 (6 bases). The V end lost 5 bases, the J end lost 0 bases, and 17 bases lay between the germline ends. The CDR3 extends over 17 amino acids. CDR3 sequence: CASSGSHAGSSYNEQFF. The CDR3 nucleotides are TGTGCCAGCAGTGGGTCGCACGCGGGAAGCTCCTACAATGAGCAGTTCTTC.

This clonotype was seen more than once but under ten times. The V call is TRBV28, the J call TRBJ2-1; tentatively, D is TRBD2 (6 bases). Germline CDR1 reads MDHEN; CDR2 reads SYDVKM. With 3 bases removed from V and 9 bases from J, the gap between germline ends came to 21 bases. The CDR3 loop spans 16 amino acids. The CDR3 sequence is CASSFNQNRGTGEQFF. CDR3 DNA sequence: TGTGCCAGCAGTTTCAACCAGAATCGGGGGACCGGTGAGCAGTTCTTC.

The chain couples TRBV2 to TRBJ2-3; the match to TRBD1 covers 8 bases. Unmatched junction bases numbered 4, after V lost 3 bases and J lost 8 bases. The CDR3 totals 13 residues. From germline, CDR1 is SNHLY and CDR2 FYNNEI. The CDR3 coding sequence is TGTGCCAGCAGTGAGCAAACAGGGGGTACGCAGTATTTT. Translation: CASSEQTGGTQYF.

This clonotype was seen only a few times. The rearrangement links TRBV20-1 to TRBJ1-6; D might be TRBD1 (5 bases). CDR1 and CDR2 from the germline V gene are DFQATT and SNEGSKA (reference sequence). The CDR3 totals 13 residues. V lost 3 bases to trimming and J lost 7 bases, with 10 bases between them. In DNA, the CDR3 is TGCAGTGCTAGGACCGGGGGGAATTCACCCCTCCACTTT. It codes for CSARTGGNSPLHF.

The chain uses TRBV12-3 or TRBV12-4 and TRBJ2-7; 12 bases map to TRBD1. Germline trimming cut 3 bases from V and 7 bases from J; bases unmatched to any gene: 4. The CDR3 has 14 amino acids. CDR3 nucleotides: TGTGCCAGCAGTTTCCGGGACAGGGGGCGAGAGCAGTACTTC. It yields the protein CASSFRDRGREQYF.

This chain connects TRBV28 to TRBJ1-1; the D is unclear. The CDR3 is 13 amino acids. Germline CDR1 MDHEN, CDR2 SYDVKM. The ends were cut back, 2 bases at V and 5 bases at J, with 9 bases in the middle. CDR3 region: CASSLSLRTEAFF. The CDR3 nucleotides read TGTGCCAGCAGTTTAAGTCTCCGGACTGAAGCTTTCTTT.

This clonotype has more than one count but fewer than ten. In DNA, the CDR3 is TGTGCCAGCAGCCGAGGTCCACGGCAAGAGACCCAGTACTTC. Translated, it gives CASSRGPRQETQYF. The chain has TRBV3-1 and TRBJ2-5, with unresolved D. Germline assignment: CDR1 LGHDT and CDR2 YNNKEL (reference sequence). This CDR3 has 14 amino acids. V lost 4 bases and J lost 2, with 11 bases in between.

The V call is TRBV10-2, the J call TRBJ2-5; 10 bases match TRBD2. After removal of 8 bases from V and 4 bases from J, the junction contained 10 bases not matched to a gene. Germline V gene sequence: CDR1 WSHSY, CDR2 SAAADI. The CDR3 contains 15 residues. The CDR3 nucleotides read TGCGCCAGCTGCCCTGGGGGACTAGCGACAGAGACCCAGTACTTC. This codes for CASCPGGLATETQYF.

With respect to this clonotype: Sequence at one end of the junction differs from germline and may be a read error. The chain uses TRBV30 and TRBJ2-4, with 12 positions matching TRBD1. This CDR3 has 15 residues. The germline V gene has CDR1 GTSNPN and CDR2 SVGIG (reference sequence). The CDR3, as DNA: TGTGCCTGGAGTGTCCGGGGGACAGGGGGCTCCAAGGGGGGATTC. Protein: CAWSVRGTGGSKGGF.

Here the CDR3 reads CSVEEASVGFMGSPDTQYF. DNA of the CDR3: TGCAGCGTTGAAGAGGCTAGCGTGGGGTTTATGGGGAGCCCAGATACGCAGTATTTT. The chain links TRBV29-1 to TRBJ2-3; D might be TRBD2 (6 bases). The ends were cut back, 0 bases at V and 4 bases at J, with 26 bases in the middle. Per the germline V gene, CDR1 is SQVTM and CDR2 is ANQGSEA. The CDR3 is 19 residues long.

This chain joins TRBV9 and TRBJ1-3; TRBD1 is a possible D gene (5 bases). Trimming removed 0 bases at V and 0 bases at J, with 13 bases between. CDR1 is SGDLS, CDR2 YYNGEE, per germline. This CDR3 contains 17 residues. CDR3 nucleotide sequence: TGTGCCAGCAGCGTAGCGTTGGGGGGACTCTCTGGAAACACCATATATTTT. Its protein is CASSVALGGLSGNTIYF. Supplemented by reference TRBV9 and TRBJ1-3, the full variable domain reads DSGVTQTPKHLITATGQRVTLRCSPRSGDLSVYWYQQSLDQGLQFLIQYYNGEERAKGNILERFSAQQFPDLHSELNLSSLELGDSALYFCASSVALGGLSGNTIYFGEGSWLTVV.

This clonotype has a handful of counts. The CDR3 DNA is TGTGCCACCAGCAGATGGGGGAGCGGAGGAAAAAACATTCAGTACTTC. Its protein product is CATSRWGSGGKNIQYF. The chain has TRBV15 and TRBJ2-4, with D perhaps TRBD1 or TRBD2 (5 bases each). CDR1 is LNHNV, CDR2 YYDKDF, per germline (reference sequence). Trimming took off 2 bases at V and 4 bases at J, with 15 bases between the two ends. CDR3 size: 16 residues.

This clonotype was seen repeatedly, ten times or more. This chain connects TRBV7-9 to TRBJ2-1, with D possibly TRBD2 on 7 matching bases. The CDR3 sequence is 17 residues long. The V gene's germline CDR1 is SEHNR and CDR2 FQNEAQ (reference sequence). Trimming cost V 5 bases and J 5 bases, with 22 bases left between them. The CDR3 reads CASSRQDGTTKDNEQFF. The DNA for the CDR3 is TGTGCCAGCAGCCGACAGGACGGGACTACGAAAGACAATGAGCAGTTCTTC. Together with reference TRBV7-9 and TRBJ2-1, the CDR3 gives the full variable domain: DTGVSQNPRHKITKRGQNVTFRCDPISEHNRLYWYRQTLGQGPEFLTYFQNEAQLEKSRLLSDRFSAERPKGSFSTLEIQRTEQGDSAMYLCASSRQDGTTKDNEQFFGPGTRLTVL.